A single sample is the source of the 23 T cell receptor beta chains below, sequenced in a study of blood T cell repertoires in COVID-19. The assay was immunoSEQ multiplex PCR, and TCRdb's table has in-frame clones only and misses some. Of over 300,000 clones listed, roughly 88% were seen once; the top ten hold approximately 1%. The specimen was PBMCs or T cells enriched from blood (not recorded which). These receptors originate from a young woman with acute COVID-19.

The chain is built from TRBV7-6 and TRBJ2-1; D call uncertain. Trimming took 2 bases from V and 3 from J, leaving 5 bases between them. Germline V lookup: CDR1 SGHVS, CDR2 FNYEAQ. The CDR3 is 13 residues long. CDR3 nucleotides: TGTGCCAGCAGCTTATATAACTACAATGAGCAGTTCTTC. Translation gives CASSLYNYNEQFF.

The CDR3 region is CASSLDRSAGTAKNIQYF. The CDR3 nucleotides read TGTGCCAGCAGCTTAGATCGGAGTGCCGGTACGGCCAAAAACATTCAGTACTTC. The rearrangement joins TRBV11-3 to TRBJ2-4; the D is unclear. Germline assignment: CDR1 SGHNT and CDR2 YENEEA. V was pared by 0 bases and J by 1 base, with 16 bases between. There are 18 residues in the CDR3.

The chain employs TRBV5-1 and TRBJ1-5, with TRBD1 matching over 10 bases. Germline CDR1 and CDR2: SGHRS and YFSETQ. V shed 2 bases and J 3 bases; nucleotides not matched to a gene: 8. The CDR3 is 17 amino acids. The CDR3 loop reads CASSFRRGTGDNQPQHF. The CDR3 coding sequence is TGCGCCAGCAGCTTCCGAAGGGGGACAGGGGACAATCAGCCCCAGCATTTT.

The chain employs TRBV5-6 and TRBJ2-2, with D hard to call. The CDR3 loop spans 15 amino acids. V gave up 4 bases and J gave up 6 bases, with 16 bases separating them. Germline CDR1 and CDR2: SGHDT and YYEEEE. Here the CDR3 DNA reads TGTGCCAGCAGCCCTTGGGCAGAAAATTCCGGGGAGCTGTTTTTT. Translated, it gives CASSPWAENSGELFF.

This rearrangement joins TRBV24-1 to TRBJ2-1; 9 nucleotides line up with TRBD1. Germline V gene lookup returns CDR1 KGHDR and CDR2 SFDVKD. CDR3 length: 16 residues. V lost 4 bases and J lost 6; bases outside the gene matches: 9. CDR3 sequence (DNA): TGTGCCACCAGTGACCCCGGGACAGGGTGGTCCAATGAGCAGTTCTTC. Protein product: CATSDPGTGWSNEQFF.

The J gene is TRBJ2-6, the V gene TRBV7-8; D is unclear. V lost 3 bases and J lost 0, with 6 bases in between. CDR1 is SGHVS, CDR2 FQNEAQ, per germline. This CDR3 spans 15 amino acids. The CDR3 reads CASSFTSSGANVLTF. As DNA, the CDR3 is TGTGCCAGCAGCTTCACCAGCTCTGGGGCCAACGTCCTGACTTTC.

This clone appeared a few times. The V call is TRBV24-1, the J call TRBJ2-2, with D perhaps matching TRBD1 (5 bases). Germline CDR1 reads KGHDR; CDR2 reads SFDVKD. The V and J ends lost 4 bases and 6 bases respectively, with 20 bases between them. The CDR3 consists of 17 residues. CDR3 region: CATSDLRRPGWAGELFF. CDR3 nucleotides: TGTGCCACCAGTGACCTGCGCAGGCCAGGGTGGGCCGGGGAGCTGTTTTTT.

The rearrangement uses TRBV19 and TRBJ1-2, with 8 nucleotides matching TRBD1. CDR1 is LNHDA and CDR2 is SQIVND in the germline V gene (reference sequence). Losses at the gene ends were 3 bases for V and 8 bases for J; bases not matched to a gene: 5. The CDR3 runs to 13 residues. The CDR3 protein is CASSMTGVGGYTF. DNA of the CDR3: TGTGCCAGTAGTATGACAGGGGTGGGCGGCTACACCTTC.

The chain uses TRBV7-2 and TRBJ1-2, with D possibly TRBD1 on 5 matching bases. The CDR3 has 13 residues. V was trimmed by 1 base and J by 4 bases, leaving 7 bases between them. Germline V CDR1 and CDR2: SGHTA, FQGNSA. CDR3 residues: CASSLGTSYGYTF. The CDR3 nucleotides are TGTGCCAGCAGCTTAGGGACAAGCTATGGCTACACCTTC.

This clone was observed at least ten times. The chain combines TRBV24-1 with TRBJ1-2, with 7 nucleotides matching TRBD1. The CDR3 is 17 amino acids. After removal of 3 bases from V and 3 bases from J, the junction contained 12 bases not matched to a gene. Germline V lookup: CDR1 KGHDR, CDR2 SFDVKD. DNA for the CDR3: TGTGCCACCAGTGATGGGGGGACAGATCAACTCTACTATGGCTACACCTTC. Its translation: CATSDGGTDQLYYGYTF.

The chain links TRBV19 to TRBJ2-3; TRBD2 matches 10 bases. Germline lookup yields CDR1 LNHDA and CDR2 SQIVND (reference sequence). The CDR3 has 16 amino acids. With V trimmed by 6 bases and J by 4 bases, 10 bases remained unmatched. In nucleotides, the CDR3 is TGTGCCAGTAGCCCGGAAGCGGGGGGGCCGCCAGATACGCAGTATTTT. It encodes CASSPEAGGPPDTQYF.

This chain joins TRBV6-5 and TRBJ2-7, with a tentative D call TRBD1 (6 bases). V was pared by 8 bases and J by 2 bases, with 16 bases between. The CDR3 contains 14 residues. Germline loops: CDR1 MNHEY, CDR2 SVGAGI. CDR3 nucleotide sequence: TGTGCCAGCGGCTACACCAGGGGTCCCTACGAGCAGTACTTC. Translation gives CASGYTRGPYEQYF.

The CDR3 spells CASKLQAGGLYGYTF. Here the CDR3 DNA reads TGTGCCAGCAAGCTTCAAGCCGGGGGACTCTATGGCTACACCTTC. The chain has TRBV2 and TRBJ1-2, with D maybe TRBD1 (5 bases). V lost 7 bases, J lost 4 bases, and 19 bases lay in between. The CDR3 is 15 amino acids. Germline loops: CDR1 SNHLY, CDR2 FYNNEI.

The chain uses TRBV6-5 and TRBJ2-1, with D possibly TRBD2 on 5 matching bases. Germline-derived CDR1 and CDR2 are MNHEY and SVGAGI. This CDR3 contains 13 residues. V gave up 0 bases and J gave up 9 bases, with 9 bases separating them. The CDR3 nucleotides are TGTGCCAGCAGTTACTCGTCGGCGGGTGAGCAGTTCTTC. Its protein product is CASSYSSAGEQFF.

This sequence joins TRBV5-1 and TRBJ2-7; D gene unclear. The germline V gene has CDR1 SGHRS and CDR2 YFSETQ. The CDR3 sequence is 15 residues long. Deletions cut 4 bases from V and 0 bases from J, with 14 bases between. This CDR3 is CASSPPYSPSYEQYF. The CDR3 nucleotides read TGCGCCAGCAGCCCCCCGTACAGTCCCTCCTACGAGCAGTACTTC.

The chain has TRBV28 and TRBJ1-1; 9 bases are a match to TRBD1. Germline V lookup: CDR1 MDHEN, CDR2 SYDVKM. The CDR3 is 17 residues long. The V segment lost 2 bases and the J segment 0 bases; nucleotides outside the gene matches: 7. CDR3 protein: CASSLVPGQGLNTEAFF. Written as DNA, the CDR3 is TGTGCCAGCAGTTTAGTCCCGGGACAGGGACTGAACACTGAAGCTTTCTTT.

The chain combines TRBV7-3 with TRBJ1-6, with D tentatively TRBD1 (5 bases). Looked up from germline, CDR1 is SGHTA and CDR2 is FQGTGA. V was shortened by 5 bases and J by 7 bases, with 12 bases between the two germline ends. This CDR3 spans 14 amino acids. The CDR3 DNA sequence: TGTGCCAGCAGCCCAGCGGGGGGGAATTCACCCCTCCACTTT. Its translation is CASSPAGGNSPLHF.

The V call is TRBV11-1, the J call TRBJ2-1, with D perhaps TRBD1 (6 bases). Trimming stripped 5 bases from V and 9 bases from J, with 11 bases between. This CDR3 has 12 amino acids. The germline gives CDR1 SGHAT, CDR2 FQDESV (reference sequence). The CDR3 DNA sequence: TGTGCCAGCAGCGGGGGCAGCCCTGAGCAGTTCTTC. The encoded protein is CASSGGSPEQFF. The whole variable domain, remainder taken from reference TRBV11-1 and TRBJ2-1, is EAEVAQSPRYKITEKSQAVAFWCDPISGHATLYWYRQILGQGPELLVQFQDESVVDDSQLPKDRFSAERLKGVDSTLKIQPAELGDSAMYLCASSGGSPEQFFGPGTRLTVL.

This sequence joins TRBV2 and TRBJ2-7; 8 bases map to TRBD1. The CDR3 runs 15 residues. The germline V gene encodes CDR1 SNHLY and CDR2 FYNNEI. V shed 0 bases, J shed 2 bases, and the junction held 3 bases outside the gene matches. Here the CDR3 reads CASSEATGATYEQYF. In nucleotides, the CDR3 is TGTGCCAGCAGTGAAGCGACAGGGGCCACCTACGAGCAGTACTTC.

The chain employs TRBV3-1 (or the pseudogene TRBV3-2) and TRBJ2-3, with 9 bases identical to TRBD2. CDR3 length equals 17 residues. The V and J ends lost 0 bases and 1 base, in that order; junction bases with no gene match: 5. Germline V gives CDR1 LGHDT, CDR2 YNNKEL (reference sequence). CDR3 DNA sequence: TGTGCCAGCAGCCAAGAAGGAGCGGGGGGACGCACAGATACGCAGTATTTT. Its translation: CASSQEGAGGRTDTQYF.

CDR3 sequence: CASSLFGPQTDQPQHF. CDR3 sequence (DNA): TGTGCCAGCAGTTTATTTGGCCCCCAGACTGATCAGCCCCAGCATTTT. V and J are TRBV27 and TRBJ1-5; D call uncertain. V lost 1 base, J lost 5 bases, and 15 bases lay in between. This CDR3 is 16 amino acids long. Per germline, CDR1 MNHEY and CDR2 SMNVEV (reference sequence).

This chain connects TRBV6-5 to TRBJ1-6, with a weak D call TRBD1 (6 bases). Germline V CDR1 and CDR2: MNHEY, SVGAGI. The CDR3 extends over 14 amino acids. Trimming cost V 6 bases and J 4 bases, with 10 bases left between them. CDR3 in amino acids: CASSRGQYNSPLHF. CDR3 DNA: TGTGCCAGCAGCCGCGGACAGTATAATTCACCCCTCCACTTT.

The V and J genes are TRBV19 and TRBJ2-1; a possible D gene is TRBD1 (5 bases). The V end lost 3 bases, the J end lost 3 bases, and 15 bases lay between the germline ends. The germline gives CDR1 LNHDA, CDR2 SQIVND (reference sequence). This CDR3 spans 16 amino acids. The CDR3 region is CASSMRTPRVYNEQFF. In DNA form, the CDR3 reads TGTGCCAGTAGTATGAGGACACCCCGAGTCTACAATGAGCAGTTCTTC.